Below are 32 T cell receptor beta chains sequenced from a single sample in a study of T cell repertoires in cytomegalovirus infection. Their target antigens are unknown. TCRdb re-derived calls from the reads in MiXCR, one entry per CDR3 protein. The table includes a few hundred thousand distinct CDR3 sequences, around 30% detected once. The sequences come from cultured PBMCs, collected from culture after CMV antigen stimulation. The receptors come from a human donor in good health (CMV status not recorded). Some clones in this sample may be carry-over from other donors' samples.

V usage is TRBV7-9 and J usage is TRBJ2-1; TRBD1 aligns across 7 bases. V gave up 7 bases and J gave up 4 bases; unmatched junction bases: 4. Germline V gives CDR1 SEHNR, CDR2 FQNEAQ (reference sequence). The CDR3 consists of 13 residues. The CDR3 loop reads CASTQGVYNEQFF. The CDR3, as DNA: TGTGCCAGCACCCAGGGGGTTTACAATGAGCAGTTCTTC.

Only a few counts were recorded for this clonotype. The CDR3 reads CSVRQGSGANVLTF. The CDR3 nucleotides read TGCAGCGTCCGACAGGGTTCTGGGGCCAACGTCCTGACTTTC. The V and J genes are TRBV29-1 and TRBJ2-6; 7 bases fit TRBD1. The CDR3 loop spans 14 amino acids. Germline CDR1 SQVTM, CDR2 ANQGSEA. J lost 1 base, V lost 6 bases, and 3 bases had no gene match.

The V gene is TRBV28, the J gene TRBJ1-3, with unresolved D. The CDR3 length is 16 residues. With 9 bases removed from V and 0 bases from J, the gap between germline ends came to 18 bases. Germline loops: CDR1 MDHEN, CDR2 SYDVKM. Here the CDR3 reads CASRNREWSSGNTIYF. In nucleotides, the CDR3 is TGTGCCAGTAGGAACCGGGAATGGAGCTCTGGAAACACCATATATTTT.

The CDR3 DNA reads TGTGCCACCTCGACCCGGGACAGGGGCTCCCGCGGGCAGTTCTTC. Protein: CATSTRDRGSRGQFF. The chain links TRBV28 to TRBJ2-1; TRBD1 matches 10 bases. The trim removed 10 bases at V and 12 bases at J, leaving 18 bases unmatched. The CDR3 loop spans 15 amino acids. Looked up from germline, CDR1 is MDHEN and CDR2 is SYDVKM.

This chain joins TRBV28 and TRBJ2-1; D possibly matches TRBD1 or TRBD2 (5 bases each). CDR3 size: 12 residues. CDR1 is MDHEN, CDR2 SYDVKM, per germline. The germline V and J ends were trimmed by 7 bases and 13 bases, with 17 bases remaining between them. The CDR3 coding sequence is TGTGCCAGCACCGGGACGGCCGCCTTTCAGTTCTTC. Translation gives CASTGTAAFQFF.

This clonotype has ten or more counts. The chain uses TRBV7-2 and TRBJ1-5, with 7 bases that match TRBD1. Germline CDR1 SGHTA, CDR2 FQGNSA. The CDR3 sequence is 16 residues long. J lost 5 bases, V lost 5 bases, and 12 bases had no gene match. The CDR3 sequence: CASSLGGTDRHQPQHF. CDR3 nucleotides: TGTGCCAGCAGCCTCGGGGGGACAGACAGACATCAGCCCCAGCATTTT.

The chain couples TRBV7-2 to TRBJ2-3; tentative D call: TRBD1 (7 bases). Trimming stripped 5 bases from V and 0 bases from J, with 12 bases between. The length of the CDR3 is 15 residues. Germline-derived CDR1 and CDR2 are SGHTA and FQGNSA. CDR3 nucleotide sequence: TGTGCCAGCAGCCAACAGGGGACTAGCACAGATACGCAGTATTTT. Its translation: CASSQQGTSTDTQYF.

This clonotype was detected only a few times. The V gene is TRBV7-8, the J gene TRBJ2-7, with 10 nucleotides matching TRBD2. Germline V gene lookup returns CDR1 SGHVS and CDR2 FQNEAQ. The trim removed 1 base at V and 7 bases at J, leaving 7 bases unmatched. The CDR3 is made up of 15 amino acids. CDR3 DNA sequence: TGTGCCAGCAGCTTAGGGACTAGCGGATGGGGGGAGCAGTACGTC. It translates to CASSLGTSGWGEQYV.

The rearrangement joins TRBV2 to TRBJ2-2, with D perhaps matching TRBD1 (6 bases). V was trimmed by 9 bases and J by 6 bases, leaving 8 bases between them. The CDR3 runs to 11 residues. Germline loops: CDR1 SNHLY, CDR2 FYNNEI. CDR3 residues: CARRGSGELFF. CDR3 sequence (DNA): TGTGCCAGAAGGGGGTCCGGGGAGCTGTTTTTT.

V gene TRBV7-3 combines with J gene TRBJ2-3; 8 bases map to TRBD2. The length of the CDR3 is 18 residues. CDR1 and CDR2 (germline): SGHTA, FQGTGA. V lost 5 bases, J lost 4 bases, and 17 bases stayed unmatched. Written as DNA, the CDR3 is TGTGCCAGCAGCGACCGGGGGTGGCGGGGGGCCAGTGCAGATACGCAGTATTTT. It is translated as CASSDRGWRGASADTQYF.

As regards this clonotype: A read error may account for a junction end that differs from germline. The chain employs TRBV5-8 and TRBJ2-1; 11 bases match TRBD2. The CDR3 consists of 15 residues. Germline CDR1 and CDR2: SGHTS and YDEGEE. CDR3 sequence (DNA): TGTGCCAGCACCTTGGGTCGACTAGCGGGAAATGAGCAGTTCTTC. This translates into CASTLGRLAGNEQFF.

The chain has TRBV27 and TRBJ1-1, with 8 nucleotides matching TRBD1. The V gene end was trimmed by 3 bases and the J gene end by 1 base; junction bases not matched to a gene: 4. Germline loops: CDR1 MNHEY, CDR2 SMNVEV (reference sequence). CDR3 length equals 15 residues. CDR3 loop: CASSFVGQGNTEAFF. For the CDR3, the DNA is TGTGCCAGCAGTTTTGTCGGACAGGGGAACACTGAAGCTTTCTTT.

This clonotype appeared a single time. The chain is built from TRBV27 and TRBJ2-1; 11 bases align to TRBD2. The germline gives CDR1 MNHEY, CDR2 SMNVEV (reference sequence). V lost 2 bases to trimming and J lost 2 bases; unmatched junction nucleotides: 8. The CDR3 has 18 residues. Written as DNA, the CDR3 is TGTGCCAGCAGTTTACTATTCCTAGCGGGAGGCGCCTACAATGAGCAGTTCTTC. Amino acid sequence: CASSLLFLAGGAYNEQFF.

This clonotype was picked up many times. This chain connects TRBV7-2 to TRBJ2-5; D gene uncertain. Germline V gene data show CDR1 as SGHTA and CDR2 as FQGNSA. V was shortened by 5 bases and J by 5 bases, with 18 bases between the two germline ends. The CDR3 is 15 residues long. CDR3 protein: CASSPTYSALETQYF. The CDR3 bases are TGTGCCAGCAGCCCAACATACAGCGCGTTGGAGACCCAGTACTTC.

Regarding this clonotype: The junction departs from germline at one end; a sequencing error may be responsible. The J gene is TRBJ2-1, the V gene TRBV6-2 or TRBV6-3, with D perhaps assigned TRBD1 or TRBD2 (5 bases each). The CDR3 covers 15 residues. From germline, CDR1 is MNHEY and CDR2 SVGEGT. The DNA for the CDR3 is TGTGCCAGCAGCTACTCCGGGACGCCTTACAATGAGCAGTTCTTC. Translated, it gives CASSYSGTPYNEQFF.

On this clonotype: A junction boundary mismatches the germline segment, possibly from a read error. The chain couples TRBV7-3 to TRBJ1-2; D is undetermined. CDR1 is SGHTA and CDR2 is FQGTGA in the germline V gene. The CDR3 spans 14 residues. DNA for the CDR3: TGTGCCAGCAGCCTAACCGGTAGCGGAGTTGGCTACACCTTC. Its protein is CASSLTGSGVGYTF.

The sample holds a few counts of this clonotype. This chain uses TRBV19 with TRBJ1-1; maybe TRBD1 (5 bases). The CDR3 is made up of 14 amino acids. V was pared by 7 bases and J by 3 bases, with 15 bases between. CDR1 and CDR2 from the germline V gene are LNHDA and SQIVND (reference sequence). The CDR3 protein is CASTPDRSDTEAFF. The CDR3 coding sequence is TGTGCCAGTACTCCTGACAGATCGGACACTGAAGCTTTCTTT.

Only a few counts were recorded for this clonotype. CDR3 region: CASSRDRAAETQYF. CDR3 DNA sequence: TGTGCCAGCAGCAGGGACAGGGCTGCTGAGACCCAGTACTTC. This chain connects TRBV7-2 to TRBJ2-5, with 9 bases matching TRBD1. Germline V CDR1 and CDR2: SGHTA, FQGNSA. The CDR3 is 14 amino acids. Losses at the gene ends were 5 bases for V and 5 bases for J; bases not matched to a gene: 6.

This clonotype was counted only a few times. J is TRBJ2-7 and V is TRBV7-9, with 8 bases fitting TRBD2. The CDR3 runs 15 residues. The germline V gene has CDR1 SEHNR and CDR2 FQNEAQ (reference sequence). The V gene end was trimmed by 2 bases and the J gene end by 4 bases; junction bases not matched to a gene: 7. The CDR3 loop reads CASSLRREEEYEQYF. CDR3 DNA: TGTGCCAGCAGCTTAAGGCGGGAGGAAGAATACGAGCAGTACTTC.

V usage is TRBV30 and J usage is TRBJ2-1, with TRBD2 matching over 10 bases. This CDR3 is built from 15 residues. Germline CDR1 is GTSNPN and CDR2 is SVGIG (reference sequence). V was pared by 0 bases and J by 10 bases, with 9 bases of the junction left unmatched. The DNA for the CDR3 is TGTGCCTGGAGTGTATTTACTAGCGGGGTCAAAGAGCAGTTCTTC. Translation gives CAWSVFTSGVKEQFF.

This chain joins TRBV15 and TRBJ2-7; D perhaps matches TRBD2 (5 bases). Looked up from germline, CDR1 is LNHNV and CDR2 is YYDKDF (reference sequence). This CDR3 is 13 amino acids long. V was cut by 5 bases and J by 3 bases, with 11 bases left in between. CDR3 nucleotides: TGTGCCACCAGCCCCCGGGAACTCTACGAGCAGTACTTC. It yields the protein CATSPRELYEQYF.

Many counts were recorded for this clonotype. This chain links TRBV12-3 or TRBV12-4 with TRBJ2-1; D gene unclear. CDR3 length equals 13 residues. Trimming stripped 2 bases from V and 7 bases from J, with 9 bases between. Here the CDR3 reads CASSLIDRNEQFF. In DNA form, the CDR3 reads TGTGCCAGCAGTTTAATCGATCGAAATGAGCAGTTCTTC.

This clonotype was found many times. The chain carries TRBV7-8 and TRBJ1-5; D unclear. The CDR3 extends over 14 amino acids. Trimming took off 1 base at V and 2 bases at J, with 6 bases between the two ends. Germline V gene lookup returns CDR1 SGHVS and CDR2 FQNEAQ. The CDR3 reads CASSLVLRNQPQHF. The CDR3 DNA follows: TGTGCCAGCAGCTTAGTTCTGCGCAATCAGCCCCAGCATTTT.

The sample holds a few counts of this clonotype. The chain combines TRBV7-8 with TRBJ2-7; D may correspond to TRBD1 or TRBD2 (5 bases each). Trimming cost V 0 bases and J 5 bases, with 14 bases left between them. The germline CDR1 and CDR2 sequences are SGHVS and FQNEAQ. This CDR3 is 15 amino acids long. The CDR3 DNA reads TGTGCCAGCAGCTTAGCGCCGGGGACCCCAAACGAGCAGTACTTC. It specifies CASSLAPGTPNEQYF.

The chain employs TRBV12-3 or TRBV12-4 and TRBJ2-5, with D perhaps TRBD2 (6 bases). V was pared by 3 bases and J by 5 bases, with 19 bases between. CDR3 length equals 16 residues. The CDR3 nucleotides are TGTGCCAGCAGTTTCCAGCTTAGCGGAGCTTCGGAGACCCAGTACTTC. Its protein is CASSFQLSGASETQYF.

This clonotype was detected a few times. The CDR3 here is CASSGQKETQYF. The CDR3 DNA is TGTGCCAGCAGCGGACAGAAAGAGACCCAGTACTTC. This chain uses TRBV6-2 or TRBV6-3 with TRBJ2-5; TRBD1 is a possible D gene (6 bases). This CDR3 region has 12 residues. Trimming removed 6 bases from V and 3 bases from J, with 8 bases in between. Germline CDR1 MNHEY, CDR2 SVGEGT.

The chain links TRBV19 to TRBJ2-2; TRBD2 matches 11 bases. This CDR3 contains 19 residues. The J segment lost 4 bases and the V segment lost 5 bases, leaving 15 bases of the junction unmatched. The germline V gene encodes CDR1 LNHDA and CDR2 SQIVND (reference sequence). CDR3 residues: CASSALALAGGPATGELFF. CDR3 DNA: TGTGCCAGTAGTGCCCTCGCGCTAGCGGGAGGTCCCGCCACCGGGGAGCTGTTTTTT.

CDR3 sequence: CASSLGSGTSTDTQYF. The CDR3 region has the DNA TGTGCCAGCAGCCTAGGATCCGGGACTAGCACAGATACGCAGTATTTT. The chain combines TRBV7-9 with TRBJ2-3; D may be TRBD2 (6 bases). V was pared by 5 bases and J by 0 bases, with 15 bases between. Germline V gene lookup returns CDR1 SEHNR and CDR2 FQNEAQ (reference sequence). This CDR3 has 16 amino acids.

This clonotype was detected a few times. The CDR3 region is CASSILAGAVNNEQFF. CDR3 DNA: TGTGCCAGTAGTATACTAGCGGGAGCGGTGAATAATGAGCAGTTCTTC. V usage is TRBV19 and J usage is TRBJ2-1; 10 bases line up with TRBD2. V dropped 2 bases and J dropped 7; count of bases not matched to a gene: 8. Germline lookup yields CDR1 LNHDA and CDR2 SQIVND (reference sequence). The CDR3 is made up of 16 amino acids.

This clonotype has a handful of counts. The chain joins TRBV5-4 to TRBJ1-1; D perhaps matches TRBD1 (6 bases). The CDR3 covers 14 residues. Germline loops: CDR1 SGHNT, CDR2 YYREEE (reference sequence). V lost 2 bases and J lost 6, with 14 bases in between. CDR3 region: CASSLETGYSEAFF. The CDR3 DNA reads as TGTGCCAGCAGCTTAGAAACAGGGTACTCTGAAGCTTTCTTT.

The V and J genes are TRBV5-1 and TRBJ2-3; 14 bases align to TRBD2. The CDR3 spans 18 residues. V shed 3 bases, J shed 4 bases, and the junction held 10 bases outside the gene matches. The germline V gene has CDR1 SGHRS and CDR2 YFSETQ. In nucleotides, the CDR3 is TGCGCCAGCAGCTCAAGTTTGGAGGGACTAGCGGGAGCAGATACGCAGTATTTT. Its protein product is CASSSSLEGLAGADTQYF.

The chain joins TRBV12-3 or TRBV12-4 to TRBJ2-1, with D perhaps matching TRBD1 (7 bases). The CDR3 has 14 amino acids. Trimming took 7 bases from V and 9 from J, leaving 19 bases between them. CDR3 protein: CASTSGGGWGEQFF. As DNA, the CDR3 is TGTGCCAGCACCTCAGGGGGAGGATGGGGTGAGCAGTTCTTC.